This record concerns one T cell receptor (beta chain) sequence. Its antigen is not yet known. Base qualities were left out, and no much larger clone turns up one base away. The entry originates in a study of T cell repertoires in cytomegalovirus infection (dated by TCRdb to the late 2010s). About the investigation overall: Donor HLA type was relevant to the analysis, because carriage of CMV infection together with the matching HLA type was indicated by public TCR beta signatures. Results the study describes overall, beyond this receptor: The ex vivo response was dominated by HLA-C-restricted CMV-specific TCR beta clonotypes, which also provided the single most frequent clonotype in two of eight donors. Carriers of CMV infection plus the relevant HLA type were discriminated by the cumulative frequency of public TCR beta family members in the study cohort and in an independent approximately 400-donor cohort.

Sequenced using an Illumina HiSeq 1500. Clones were called with MiXCR by TCRdb after fastp trimmed the public reads at Q25, and only in-frame beta chains were retained. One record per CDR3 amino acid sequence lists the most common genes and DNA. The sample table holds approximately 490,000 distinct CDR3 sequences, of which approximately 10% were seen once. The ten largest account for roughly a tenth of the sample. V sheds 4 bases and J sheds 4 bases, leaving 19 bases between their ends. Reading from cysteine to phenylalanine, the CDR3 counts 15 amino acids. The sequence is cut down to CDR3 DNA, 45 bases in frame from base 1. From a lookup of the germline V gene (reference sequence), CDR1 and CDR2 are DFQATT and SNEGSKA.

Recombination connected TRBV20-1 to TRBJ2-5; 8 matching bases give a weak D call of TRBD1. The sequencing sample was made of PBMCs. The TCR comes from a human donor in good health (CMV status not recorded). Some clones in this sample may be carry-over from other donors' samples. This receptor has the CDR3 CSATPEQGEGETQYF. In nucleotide form, the sequence is TGCAGTGCTACCCCAGAACAGGGGGAGGGAGAGACCCAGTACTTC.